This TCR beta chain stems from a study of blood T cell repertoires in COVID-19. Study summary: Acute and convalescent COVID-19 specimens originated in the United States, Italy and Spain. PBMCs, B-cell-depleted T cells, or T cells were the source of the cDNA or gDNA that made up the material.

The sample holds one count of this clone. Looked up from germline, CDR1 is SGHNT and CDR2 is YYREEE (reference sequence). The CDR3 is 13 residues long. J was trimmed by 5 bases and V by 1 base; bases with no gene match: 2. Study processing details: By means of reference gene primer amplification, nucleated cell counts were estimated. This table comes from immunoSEQ multiplex PCR, and its TCRdb copy is limited to in-frame clones, with some not included. V and J calls and clone size are copied from that table; D and trimming were computed from the DNA. Found here are around 200,000 clones, approximately 86% of them singletons; the top ten hold 1.3%.

The receptor was isolated from a woman aged 25 to 39 with COVID-19, enrolled during active disease. Sequencing used peripheral blood. The chain employs TRBV5-4 and TRBJ2-7, with TRBD1 identical over 8 bases. The CDR3 region is CASSLWGQDEQYF. The CDR3 DNA is TGTGCCAGCAGCTTGTGGGGACAGGACGAGCAGTACTTC. The complete variable domain, with remaining parts taken from reference TRBV5-4 and TRBJ2-7, reads ETGVTQSPTHLIKTRGQQVTLRCSSQSGHNTVSWYQQALGQGPQFIFQYYREEENGRGNFPPRFSGLQFPNYSSELNVNALELDDSALYLCASSLWGQDEQYFGPGTRLTVT.